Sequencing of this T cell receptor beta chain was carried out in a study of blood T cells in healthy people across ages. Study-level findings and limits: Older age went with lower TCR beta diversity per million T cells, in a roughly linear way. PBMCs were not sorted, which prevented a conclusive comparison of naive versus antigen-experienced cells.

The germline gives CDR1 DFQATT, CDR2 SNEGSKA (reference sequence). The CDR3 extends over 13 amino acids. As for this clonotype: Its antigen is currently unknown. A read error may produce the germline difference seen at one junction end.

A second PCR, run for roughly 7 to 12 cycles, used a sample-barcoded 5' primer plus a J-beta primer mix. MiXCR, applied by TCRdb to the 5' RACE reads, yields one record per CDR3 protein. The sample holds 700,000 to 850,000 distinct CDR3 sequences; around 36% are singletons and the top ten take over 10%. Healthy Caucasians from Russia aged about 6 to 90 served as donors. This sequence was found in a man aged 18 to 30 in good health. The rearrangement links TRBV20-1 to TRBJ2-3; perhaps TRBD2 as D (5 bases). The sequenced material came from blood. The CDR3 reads CSASPSQSDTRYF. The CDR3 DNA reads TGCAGTGCTAGTCCTAGCCAATCAGATACGCGGTATTTT.